The rows below give T cell receptor beta chains drawn from one sample of a study of human T cells and chemical hapten exposure. TCRdb itself ran the RACE reads through MiXCR, one entry per CDR3 protein. The data contain fewer than 300,000 distinct CDR3 sequences, approximately 8.4% of them singletons. The specimen was whole blood, collected in connection with sensitization to the hapten diphenylcyclopropenone (DPC). These receptors were taken from a woman between 40 and 55 years old with alopecia areata. Some clones in this sample may be carry-over from other donors' samples. The CDR3 runs from the conserved cysteine through the conserved F or W. Fields, in order: V gene, J gene, D gene, clone size, CDR3 DNA, CDR3 protein. D genes are given only for firm matches. A row's size may be missing; if present it is once, few, many or a size class.

TRBV29-1,TRBJ1-5,NA,few,TGCAGCGTTGGCGGGGACACAGGCAGGCCCCAGCATTTT,CSVGGDTGRPQHF
TRBV20-1,TRBJ1-1,NA,NA,TGCAGTGTGCCAGGGCGGAGAACTGAAGCTTTCTTT,CSVPGRRTEAFF
TRBV5-6,TRBJ2-2,NA,few,TGTGCCAGCAGCTCGACTTATCGGGGGATCAACACCGGGGAGCTGTTTTTT,CASSSTYRGINTGELFF
TRBV6-6,TRBJ2-3,NA,NA,TGTGCCAGCAGTTACGCGCCAGATACGCAGTATTTT,CASSYAPDTQYF
TRBV6-1,TRBJ2-3,TRBD2,many,TGTGCCAGCAGTGAGACTAGCGGGAGTTCAGATACGCAGTATTTT,CASSETSGSSDTQYF
TRBV10-3,TRBJ2-4,TRBD1,few,TGTGCCATCAGTCTTGACAGGGGGCATGTGTACTTC,CAISLDRGHVYF
TRBV4-3,TRBJ2-1,NA,few,TGCGCCAGCAGCCAAGCGACTACGCTAGGTGAGCAGTTCTTC,CASSQATTLGEQFF
TRBV6-2/TRBV6-3,TRBJ2-7,NA,many,TGTGCCAGCAGTTACGCCCAGGAGGTAGCAGGACGGCAGTACTTC,CASSYAQEVAGRQYF
TRBV10-3,TRBJ2-1,NA,NA,TGTGCCATCAGTGATGGCGGACGGGGGTACAATGAGCAGTTCTTC,CAISDGGRGYNEQFF
TRBV13,TRBJ1-3,NA,many,TGTGCCAGCAGCTTAGGAGCTACTGGAAACACCATATATTTT,CASSLGATGNTIYF
TRBV6-2/TRBV6-3,TRBJ1-2,NA,NA,TGTGCCAGCAGTCAACCGGGACGGTTCTATGGCTACACCTTC,CASSQPGRFYGYTF
TRBV5-1,TRBJ2-1,TRBD1,few,TGCGCCAGCAGCCCCCCGCCCGGGACAGGGTCCGACAATGAGCAGTTCTTC,CASSPPPGTGSDNEQFF
TRBV5-1,TRBJ1-2,NA,few,TGCGCCAGCAGCCGGGCGATGGACGGACCCTATGGCTACACCTTC,CASSRAMDGPYGYTF
TRBV5-4,TRBJ2-3,TRBD2,NA,TGTGCCAGCAGCTTGGGGGGACTAGCGGGAGCAGATACGCAGTATTTT,CASSLGGLAGADTQYF
TRBV7-9,TRBJ2-4,NA,NA,TGTGCCAGCAGCCCCCAGAGAGTGAACATTCAGTACTTC,CASSPQRVNIQYF
TRBV6-1,TRBJ1-5,NA,NA,TGTGCCAGCAGCAGACGGGAGGATCAGCCCCAGCATTTT,CASSRREDQPQHF
TRBV4-2,TRBJ2-7,NA,few,TGTGCCAGCAGCCAAGATGAGCGGGCCTCCTACGAGCAGTACTTC,CASSQDERASYEQYF
TRBV7-2,TRBJ2-1,NA,many,TGTGCCAGCAGCTCAAGCTCCTACAATGAGCAGTTCTTC,CASSSSSYNEQFF
TRBV12-3/TRBV12-4,TRBJ2-5,NA,NA,TGTGCCAGCACCCTTCTCGGGGAGACCCAGTACTTC,CASTLLGETQYF
TRBV6-5,TRBJ1-1,NA,NA,TGTGCCAGCAGTTACGAAACAGGAGGTGAAGCTTTCTTT,CASSYETGGEAFF
TRBV6-2/TRBV6-3,TRBJ1-5,NA,many,TGTGCCAGCAGTGGAACGGCTGACAGAGAAAATCAGCCCCAGCATTTT,CASSGTADRENQPQHF
TRBV12-3/TRBV12-4,TRBJ2-7,NA,NA,TGTGCCAGCAGCCCAAATTCGGTCTACGAGCAGTACTTC,CASSPNSVYEQYF
TRBV25-1,TRBJ1-6,NA,few,TGTGCCAGCAGTGACGGAAGGGTCCCCTATATGAATTCACCCCTCCACTTT,CASSDGRVPYMNSPLHF
TRBV7-2,TRBJ2-3,NA,many,TGTGCCAGCAGCCCCCCCAGTGGCGGGATAACAGATACGCAGTATTTT,CASSPPSGGITDTQYF
TRBV27,TRBJ2-3,NA,NA,TGTGCCAGCAGTTTATTGCCCTCCATAGATACGCAGTATTTT,CASSLLPSIDTQYF
TRBV9,TRBJ2-7,NA,many,TGTGCCAGCAGCGTAGCGGTCCACAACCCCTCCGAGCAGTACTTC,CASSVAVHNPSEQYF
TRBV2,TRBJ2-4,NA,few,TGTGCCAGCAGCAAGGGGGGGGACCTTGCCAAAAACATTCAGTACTTC,CASSKGGDLAKNIQYF
TRBV19,TRBJ1-5,NA,few,TGTGCCAGTAGGGTCGACAGGCTAAGCAATCAGCCCCAGCATTTT,CASRVDRLSNQPQHF
TRBV13,TRBJ1-1,NA,few,TGTGCCAGCAGCTTCAGGGGTGAAGCTTTCTTT,CASSFRGEAFF
TRBV12-3/TRBV12-4,TRBJ2-5,TRBD2,NA,TGTGCCAGCTCCGGGACTAGCTCCCATGAGACCCAGTACTTC,CASSGTSSHETQYF
TRBV10-3,TRBJ1-2,TRBD1,many,TGTGCCATCAGTGAGTCGGACAGGGCACAAGGCTACACCTTC,CAISESDRAQGYTF
TRBV20-1,TRBJ1-5,TRBD1,NA,TGCAGTGCTAGAGGGGGACAGCCTAGCAATCAGCCCCAGCATTTT,CSARGGQPSNQPQHF
TRBV5-4,TRBJ2-3,TRBD1,few,TGTGCCAGCAGCTTAGGGGGCGTTAGGGCAGATACGCAGTATTTT,CASSLGGVRADTQYF
TRBV10-2,TRBJ1-4,NA,NA,TGCGCCAGCAGTGAGTCAAGAATGATTGGGCAGGGCGGGGAAAAACTGTTTTTT,CASSESRMIGQGGEKLFF
TRBV28,TRBJ1-5,NA,few,TGTGCCAGCAGGTTGGTTCAGGGGCATCAGCCCCAGCATTTT,CASRLVQGHQPQHF
TRBV5-1,TRBJ2-1,TRBD2,NA,TGCGCCAGCAGCTTGGCCTCTAGCGGGATTGTATATGAGCAGTTCTTC,CASSLASSGIVYEQFF
TRBV7-2,TRBJ2-5,TRBD2,NA,TGTGCCAGCAGACAACTAGCGGGCCAAGAGACCCAGTACTTC,CASRQLAGQETQYF
TRBV20-1,TRBJ2-3,NA,few,TGCAGTGCTATTCGGAGGGATACGCAGTATTTT,CSAIRRDTQYF
TRBV28,TRBJ2-5,NA,many,TGTGCCAGCAGTTTGGGGGGCAGCAAGACCCAGTACTTC,CASSLGGSKTQYF
TRBV18,TRBJ1-2,NA,NA,TGTGCCAGCTCACCTCTTTCAGGGAGATATGGCTACACCTTC,CASSPLSGRYGYTF
TRBV20-1,TRBJ1-1,NA,NA,TGCAGTGCCCCGGGAGACACTGAAGCTTTCTTT,CSAPGDTEAFF
TRBV7-9,TRBJ2-5,NA,NA,TGTGCCAGCAGCTTAGTTCCGAGTCAGACCCAGTACTTC,CASSLVPSQTQYF
TRBV4-1,TRBJ1-5,NA,NA,TGCGCCAGCAGCGGAGGGGGTCTGAAGCCCCAGCATTTT,CASSGGGLKPQHF
TRBV12-3/TRBV12-4,TRBJ1-5,NA,NA,TGTGCCAGCACCATCGCGGGGGGCAATCAGCCCCAGCATTTT,CASTIAGGNQPQHF
TRBV15,TRBJ2-1,TRBD2,NA,TGTGCCACCAGCAGAGAGACTAGCGGCAATGAGCAGTTCTTC,CATSRETSGNEQFF
TRBV28,TRBJ1-1,TRBD1,NA,TGTGCCAGCAGTACCGGGACAGGGGGCGATGAAGCTTTCTTT,CASSTGTGGDEAFF
TRBV6-2/TRBV6-3,TRBJ2-3,TRBD2,NA,TGTGCCAGCAGCTCCGGGACTAGCGGGAGGTTCACAAATACGCAGTATTTT,CASSSGTSGRFTNTQYF
TRBV18,TRBJ2-7,NA,NA,TGTGCCAGCTCACCAGAACCTGCCCGGGAGCAGTACTTC,CASSPEPAREQYF
TRBV5-6,TRBJ2-1,NA,NA,TGTGCCAGCAGCCCTTACCGGGACATACATAATGAGCAGTTCTTC,CASSPYRDIHNEQFF
TRBV7-2,TRBJ2-3,TRBD2,NA,TGTGCCAGCAGCTTCCGACTAGCGGGAAAAGATACGCAGTATTTT,CASSFRLAGKDTQYF
TRBV27,TRBJ1-2,NA,few,TGTGCCAGCAGTTTACACGTCCTCTATGGCTACACCTTC,CASSLHVLYGYTF
TRBV10-3,TRBJ2-7,TRBD1,many,TGTGCCATCAGTGAGCAGACAGGGGTCTACGAGCAGTACTTC,CAISEQTGVYEQYF
TRBV20-1,TRBJ2-7,NA,NA,TGCAGTGCCTCGGACGGATACTACGAGCAGTACTTC,CSASDGYYEQYF
TRBV9,TRBJ1-5,NA,few,TGTGCCAGCAGCCCGTCGGGGGGCAATCAGCCCCAGCATTTT,CASSPSGGNQPQHF